These T cell receptor beta chains were read from a single sample in a study of T-cell reconstitution after alpha-beta-depleted transplantation in children. TCRdb re-called the PCR reads with MiXCR, one entry per CDR3 protein. The sample has around 960,000 distinct CDR3 sequences, around 30% seen once. The sample consisted of PBMCs, mostly from graft donor cells, taken 360 days after TCRalphabeta/CD19-depleted stem cell transplant. These receptors originate from a boy less than two years old who had a stem cell transplant for SCID, so the T cells may come from the graft donor. Both conserved end residues are part of each CDR3. The order of the fields is V gene, J gene, CDR3 protein.

>TRBV29-1|TRBJ2-7
CSVEDSIGAREQYF
>TRBV7-9|TRBJ2-4
CASSRQGAKNIQYF
>TRBV24-1|TRBJ2-1
CATQIKTRTDGVSLEQFF
>TRBV9|TRBJ2-2
CASSAGTSGGAGELFF
>TRBV28|TRBJ2-7
CASRRRGSPRYEQYF
>TRBV9|TRBJ2-2
CASSVGAGSLDGELFF
>TRBV10-3|TRBJ2-2
CAMGTLNTGELFF
>TRBV20-1|TRBJ1-1
CSARDGAGARTEAFF
>TRBV7-2|TRBJ1-1
CASSLAGGAVRTEAFF
>TRBV25-1|TRBJ2-3
CASGRDTSGADTQYF
>TRBV12-3/TRBV12-4|TRBJ2-5
CASSPSIRDRGRETQYF
>TRBV12-3/TRBV12-4|TRBJ1-1
CASSLGGGSAIEAFF
>TRBV2|TRBJ1-2
CASTRQDYGYTF
>TRBV10-3|TRBJ2-2
CAIRKTANTGELFF
>TRBV4-1|TRBJ1-1
CASSQGGPLNTEAFF
>TRBV7-8|TRBJ2-1
CASSFWQSSYNEQFF
>TRBV4-2|TRBJ2-7
CASSQGREQTYEQYF
>TRBV5-1|TRBJ1-1
CASSQTGRIGYTEAFF
>TRBV4-1|TRBJ2-3
CASSQDRGERRRTQYF
>TRBV20-1|TRBJ2-7
CSASPRLAGIYEQYF
>TRBV5-1|TRBJ1-2
CASSLDNLNYGYTF
>TRBV6-1|TRBJ2-1
CASSGVAPHHNEQFF
>TRBV4-1|TRBJ2-7
CASSLEDRGFYEQYF
>TRBV12-3/TRBV12-4|TRBJ2-5
CASSPSIPGQGAQFQYF
>TRBV6-2/TRBV6-3|TRBJ2-7
CASTRGAFSYEQYF
>TRBV12-3/TRBV12-4|TRBJ1-2
CASSLLRQVRAYGYTF
>TRBV20-1|TRBJ1-1
CSARDGRNTEAFF
>TRBV4-3|TRBJ2-4
CASSQDDPGVAKNIQYF
>TRBV9|TRBJ2-1
CASSGMGQGGNEQFF
>TRBV3-1|TRBJ2-7
CASSQAGITYEQYF
>TRBV7-2|TRBJ2-5
CASSFKVETQYF
>TRBV7-6|TRBJ2-5
CASRIQGWETQYF
>TRBV28|TRBJ2-2
CASSSDRGVSTGELFF
>TRBV11-2|TRBJ2-7
CASSLEREQYF
>TRBV29-1|TRBJ1-1
CSVQEPGGYTEAFF
>TRBV7-2|TRBJ2-2
CASSSIGTIHTGELFF
>TRBV6-5|TRBJ2-3
CASSYQGALSTDTQYF
>TRBV28|TRBJ2-3
CASSLDVAGGPPDTQYF
>TRBV6-5|TRBJ1-1
CASSFPGGAEAFF
>TRBV7-2|TRBJ2-1
CASSVRGRGKLYNEQFF
>TRBV2|TRBJ1-1
CASENRFSNTEAFF
>TRBV12-3/TRBV12-4|TRBJ2-4
CASNGDRLKNIQYF
>TRBV4-2|TRBJ2-3
CASTQVRTGASTDTQYF
>TRBV10-3|TRBJ2-7
CAIRETDSYEQYF
>TRBV12-3/TRBV12-4|TRBJ2-3
CASSSWGGPDTQYF
>TRBV15|TRBJ2-2
CATSPWRTTGELFF
>TRBV12-3/TRBV12-4|TRBJ2-3
CASSYEGVSTDTQYF
>TRBV21-1|TRBJ2-7
CASSRLPLHDNYYEQYF
>TRBV7-2|TRBJ2-1
CASSKKSEQFF
>TRBV20-1|TRBJ2-7
CSAKGPFYEQYF
>TRBV7-7|TRBJ2-5
CASSPGWETQYF
>TRBV7-2|TRBJ1-1
CASRRWRNTEAFF
>TRBV7-9|TRBJ1-2
CASSLMAGIPNYGYTF
>TRBV6-5|TRBJ2-3
CASSYSIVTQITDTQYF
>TRBV19|TRBJ2-7
CASSATGTRYDEQYF